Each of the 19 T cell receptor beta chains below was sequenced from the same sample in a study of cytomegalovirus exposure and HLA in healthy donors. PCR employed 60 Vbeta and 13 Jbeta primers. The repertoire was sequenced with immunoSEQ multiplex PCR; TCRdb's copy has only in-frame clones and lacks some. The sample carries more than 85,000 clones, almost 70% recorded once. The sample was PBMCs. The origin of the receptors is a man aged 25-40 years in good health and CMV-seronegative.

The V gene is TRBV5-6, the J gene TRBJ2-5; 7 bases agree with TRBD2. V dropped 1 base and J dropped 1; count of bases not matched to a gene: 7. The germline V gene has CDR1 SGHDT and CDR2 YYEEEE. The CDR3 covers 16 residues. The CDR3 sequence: CASSLKVGTTQETQYF. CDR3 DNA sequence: TGTGCCAGCAGCTTGAAGGTCGGGACTACCCAAGAGACCCAGTACTTC.

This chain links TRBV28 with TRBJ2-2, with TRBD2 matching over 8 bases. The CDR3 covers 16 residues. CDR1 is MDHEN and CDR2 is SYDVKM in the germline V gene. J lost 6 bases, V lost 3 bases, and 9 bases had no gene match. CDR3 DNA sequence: TGTGCCAGCAGTTTCCGGGGGCACGGGGGGGCCGGGGAGCTGTTTTTT. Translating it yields CASSFRGHGGAGELFF.

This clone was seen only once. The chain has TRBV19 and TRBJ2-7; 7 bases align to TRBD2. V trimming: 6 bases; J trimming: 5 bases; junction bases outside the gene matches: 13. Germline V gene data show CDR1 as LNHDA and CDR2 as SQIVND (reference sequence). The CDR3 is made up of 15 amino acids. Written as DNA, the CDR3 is TGTGCCAGTAGATCCCGGGGCGGGAGTTACGACGAGCAGTACTTC. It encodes CASRSRGGSYDEQYF.

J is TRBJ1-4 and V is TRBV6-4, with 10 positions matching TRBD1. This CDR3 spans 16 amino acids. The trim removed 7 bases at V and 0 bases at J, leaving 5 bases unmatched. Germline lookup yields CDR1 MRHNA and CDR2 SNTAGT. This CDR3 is CASTTGTGATNEKLFF. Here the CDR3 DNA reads TGTGCCAGCACAACAGGGACAGGGGCAACTAATGAAAAACTGTTTTTT.

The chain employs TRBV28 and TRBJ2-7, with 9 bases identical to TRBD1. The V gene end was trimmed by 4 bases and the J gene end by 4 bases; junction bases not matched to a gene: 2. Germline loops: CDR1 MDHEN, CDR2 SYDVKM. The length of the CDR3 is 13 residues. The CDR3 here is CASSYGQGYEQYF. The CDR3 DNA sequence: TGTGCCAGCAGTTACGGACAGGGGTACGAGCAGTACTTC.

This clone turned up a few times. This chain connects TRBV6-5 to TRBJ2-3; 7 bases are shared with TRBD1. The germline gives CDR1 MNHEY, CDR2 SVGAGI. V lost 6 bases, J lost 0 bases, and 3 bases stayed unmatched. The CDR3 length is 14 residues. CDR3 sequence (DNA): TGTGCCAGCAGGGCGGACAGGAGCACAGATACGCAGTATTTT. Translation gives CASRADRSTDTQYF.

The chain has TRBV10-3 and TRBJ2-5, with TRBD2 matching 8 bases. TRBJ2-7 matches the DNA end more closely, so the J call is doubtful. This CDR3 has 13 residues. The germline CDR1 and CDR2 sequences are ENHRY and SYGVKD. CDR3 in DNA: TGTGCCATCAGTGATCGGGAGGGTTACGAGCAGTACTTC. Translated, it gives CAISDREGYEQYF.

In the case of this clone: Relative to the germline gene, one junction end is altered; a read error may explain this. CDR3 residues: CIWWSGLNTGELFF. As DNA, the CDR3 is TGCATTTGGTGGAGCGGATTAAACACCGGGGAGCTGTTTTTT. The chain employs TRBV27 and TRBJ2-2; D is possibly TRBD2 (5 bases). CDR1 is MNHEY and CDR2 is SMNVEV in the germline V gene (reference sequence). CDR3 length equals 14 residues.

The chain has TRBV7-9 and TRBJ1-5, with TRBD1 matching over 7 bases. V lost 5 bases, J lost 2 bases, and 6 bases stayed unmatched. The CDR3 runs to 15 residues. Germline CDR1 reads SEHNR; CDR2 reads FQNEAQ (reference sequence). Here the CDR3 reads CASSRQGVGNQPQHF. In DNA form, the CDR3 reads TGTGCCAGCAGCCGTCAGGGGGTGGGCAATCAGCCCCAGCATTTT.

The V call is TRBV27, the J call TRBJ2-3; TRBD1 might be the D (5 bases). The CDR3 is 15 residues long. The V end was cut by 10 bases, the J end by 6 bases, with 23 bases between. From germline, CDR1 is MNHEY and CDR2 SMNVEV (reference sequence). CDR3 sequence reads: CATAPRVRTWDTQYF. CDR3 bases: TGTGCCACCGCCCCCAGGGTACGAACGTGGGATACGCAGTATTTT.

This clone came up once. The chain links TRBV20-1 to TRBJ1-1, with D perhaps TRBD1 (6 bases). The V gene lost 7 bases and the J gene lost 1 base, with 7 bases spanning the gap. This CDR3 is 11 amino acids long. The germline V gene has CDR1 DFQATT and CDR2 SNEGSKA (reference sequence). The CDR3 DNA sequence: TGCAGTGGGGGGCGGAACACTGAAGCTTTCTTT. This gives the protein CSGGRNTEAFF.

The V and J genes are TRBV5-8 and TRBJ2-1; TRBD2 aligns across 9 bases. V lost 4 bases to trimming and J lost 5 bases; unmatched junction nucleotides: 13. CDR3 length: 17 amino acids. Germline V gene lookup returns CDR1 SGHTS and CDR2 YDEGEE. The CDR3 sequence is CASSITRLAEAHNEQFF. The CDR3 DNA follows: TGTGCCAGCAGCATCACTCGACTAGCGGAAGCTCACAATGAGCAGTTCTTC.

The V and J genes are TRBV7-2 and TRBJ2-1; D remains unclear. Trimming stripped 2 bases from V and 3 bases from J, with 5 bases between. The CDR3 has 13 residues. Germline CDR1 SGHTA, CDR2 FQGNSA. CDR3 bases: TGTGCCAGCAGCTTAAACAACTACAATGAGCAGTTCTTC. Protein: CASSLNNYNEQFF.

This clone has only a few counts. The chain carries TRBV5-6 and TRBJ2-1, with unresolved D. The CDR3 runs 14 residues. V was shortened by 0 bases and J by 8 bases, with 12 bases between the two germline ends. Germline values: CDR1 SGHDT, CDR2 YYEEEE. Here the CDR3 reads CASSLGLTPHEQFF. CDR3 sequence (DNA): TGTGCCAGCAGCTTGGGACTTACTCCACATGAGCAGTTCTTC. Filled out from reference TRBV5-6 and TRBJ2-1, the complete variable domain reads DAGVTQSPTHLIKTRGQQVTLRCSPKSGHDTVSWYQQALGQGPQFIFQYYEEEERQRGNFPDRFSGHQFPNYSSELNVNALLLGDSALYLCASSLGLTPHEQFFGPGTRLTVL.

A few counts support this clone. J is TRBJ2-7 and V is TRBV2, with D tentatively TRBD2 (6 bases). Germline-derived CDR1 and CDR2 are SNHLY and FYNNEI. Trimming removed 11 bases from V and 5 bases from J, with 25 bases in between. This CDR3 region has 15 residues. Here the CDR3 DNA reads TGTGCCTGTCGACGGGGGAACGCGATCTGGGACGAGCAGTACTTC. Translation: CACRRGNAIWDEQYF.

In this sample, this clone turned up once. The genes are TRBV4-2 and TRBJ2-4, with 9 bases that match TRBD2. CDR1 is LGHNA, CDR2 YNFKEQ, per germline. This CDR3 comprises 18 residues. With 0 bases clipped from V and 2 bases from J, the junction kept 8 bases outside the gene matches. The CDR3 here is CASSQDSGGRGTKNIQYF. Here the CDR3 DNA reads TGTGCCAGCAGCCAAGATAGCGGCGGGAGGGGCACCAAAAACATTCAGTACTTC.

CDR3 in DNA: TGTGCCAGCAGCCCGGGACAGTATTACGAGCAGTACTTC. Encoded protein: CASSPGQYYEQYF. The chain combines TRBV4-2 with TRBJ2-7; 7 positions agree with TRBD1. Germline assignment: CDR1 LGHNA and CDR2 YNFKEQ. This CDR3 is 13 amino acids long. Trimming cost V 4 bases and J 4 bases; bases outside gene matches: 4.

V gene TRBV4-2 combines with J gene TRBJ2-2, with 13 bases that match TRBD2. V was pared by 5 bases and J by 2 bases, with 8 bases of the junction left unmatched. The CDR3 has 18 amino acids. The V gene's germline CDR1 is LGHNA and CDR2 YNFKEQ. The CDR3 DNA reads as TGTGCCAGCAGCTCTGGGACTAGCGGGACCACAAACACCGGGGAGCTGTTTTTT. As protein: CASSSGTSGTTNTGELFF.

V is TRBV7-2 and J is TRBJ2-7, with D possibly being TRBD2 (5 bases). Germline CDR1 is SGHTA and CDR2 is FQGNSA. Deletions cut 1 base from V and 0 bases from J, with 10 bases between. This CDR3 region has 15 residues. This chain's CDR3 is CASSLDSGGSYEQYF. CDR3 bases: TGTGCCAGCAGCTTAGACAGCGGAGGCTCCTACGAGCAGTACTTC.